The rows below give T cell receptor beta chains drawn from one sample of a study of shared clonotypes between healthy human individuals. Clones were read by immunoSEQ multiplex PCR, and TCRdb kept only the in-frame ones, dropping some. The sample shows about 2.3 million clones, approximately 93% of them seen only once. Sequenced material: naive CD4+ T cells from PBMCs. All receptors come from a man aged 18 to 29 in good health. Some clones in this sample may be carry-over from other donors' samples. Each CDR3 is given with its conserved first and last residue. Each record gives: J gene, V gene, clone size, D gene, CDR3 protein, CDR3 DNA. The D gene is left open where the match is weak. Rows may omit the clone size; those that give it use once, few, many or a size class.

>TRBJ1-1|TRBV5-1|NA|NA
CASSLLGRDNTEAFF
TGCGCCAGCAGCTTGTTAGGACGGGACAACACTGAAGCTTTCTTT
>TRBJ2-4|TRBV11-2|NA|TRBD2
CASSFGGAKNIQYF
TGTGCCAGCAGCTTCGGGGGGGCCAAAAACATTCAGTACTTC
>TRBJ1-6|TRBV7-9|once|NA
CASSLRRDGGNSPLHF
TGTGCCAGCAGCTTACGGCGGGACGGAGGCAATTCACCCCTCCACTTT
>TRBJ2-5|TRBV5-4|NA|NA
CASSLSGETQYF
TGTGCCAGCAGCTTGTCGGGAGAGACCCAGTACTTC
>TRBJ1-2|TRBV5-4|NA|NA
CASSRSVDPNYGYTF
TGTGCCAGCAGCAGGTCGGTGGACCCAAACTATGGCTACACCTTC
>TRBJ2-7|TRBV7-9|NA|TRBD1
CASSWGRDRAYEQYF
TGTGCCAGCAGCTGGGGCCGGGACAGGGCCTACGAGCAGTACTTC
>TRBJ2-6|TRBV5-1|NA|NA
CASSLVSPAAGANVLTF
TGCGCCAGCAGCTTAGTAAGCCCGGCGGCTGGGGCCAACGTCCTGACTTTC
>TRBJ2-3|TRBV25-1|NA|TRBD2
CASSSGRVPTDTQYF
TGTGCCAGCAGTTCAGGGAGGGTACCCACAGATACGCAGTATTTT
>TRBJ2-3|TRBV5-4|NA|TRBD2
CASSLVGWWTSGRASDTQYF
TGTGCCAGCAGCTTGGTCGGGTGGTGGACTAGCGGGAGGGCCTCAGATACGCAGTATTTT
>TRBJ2-5|TRBV9|NA|NA
CASSVGSPKETQYF
TGTGCCAGCAGCGTAGGGTCGCCTAAAGAGACCCAGTACTTC
>TRBJ2-3|TRBV5-4|NA|NA
CASSRDISSTDTQYF
TGTGCCAGCAGTCGGGACATTTCTAGCACAGATACGCAGTATTTT
>TRBJ1-1|TRBV2|NA|NA
CASKYDDIAFF
TGTGCCAGCAAGTATGACGATATAGCTTTCTTT
>TRBJ1-2|TRBV5-6|NA|NA
CASSLRGTSNYGYTF
TGTGCCAGCAGCTTGAGAGGGACAAGTAACTATGGCTACACCTTC
>TRBJ2-7|TRBV11-2|NA|TRBD2
CASRASGRSYEQYF
TGTGCCAGCAGGGCTAGCGGGAGAAGCTACGAGCAGTACTTC
>TRBJ2-3|TRBV7-7|NA|NA
CASSLLRGSGTDTQYF
TGTGCCAGCAGCCTGCTACGGGGGAGCGGCACAGATACGCAGTATTTT
>TRBJ2-5|TRBV9|NA|NA
CASSPGPRWETQYF
TGTGCCAGCAGCCCCGGGCCCCGTTGGGAGACCCAGTACTTC
>TRBJ1-1|TRBV7-9|few|NA
CASRYIEGTEAFF
TGTGCCAGCAGGTACATTGAGGGCACTGAAGCTTTCTTT
>TRBJ1-2|TRBV6-4|NA|TRBD1
CASSDLTGGLGYTF
TGTGCCAGCAGTGACCTGACAGGGGGCCTTGGCTACACCTTC
>TRBJ2-5|TRBV5-1|NA|NA
CASHAQPQAQETQYF
TGCGCCAGCCATGCCCAGCCCCAGGCACAAGAGACCCAGTACTTC
>TRBJ2-7|TRBV2|once|NA
CASSGVAGELDEQYF
TGTGCCAGCAGTGGAGTGGCAGGAGAGTTGGACGAGCAGTACTTC
>TRBJ2-5|TRBV4-1|NA|TRBD1
CASSQSPGQGAGTQYF
TGCGCCAGCAGCCAATCGCCGGGACAGGGGGCTGGGACCCAGTACTTC
>TRBJ2-7|TRBV5-1|NA|TRBD2
CASSSGLAGADGQYF
TGCGCCAGCAGCTCCGGACTAGCGGGAGCCGACGGGCAGTACTTC
>TRBJ1-1|TRBV7-3|once|TRBD1
CASSLTVAGGSNTEAFF
TGTGCCAGCAGCTTAACGGTGGCAGGGGGGTCGAACACTGAAGCTTTCTTT
>TRBJ2-1|TRBV19|NA|NA
CAGTGTAPSDEQFF
TGTGCCGGGACCGGGACGGCCCCTTCTGACGAGCAGTTCTTC
>TRBJ2-3|TRBV7-3|NA|NA
CASSLRVTTDTQYF
TGTGCCAGCAGCCTCCGGGTAACCACAGATACGCAGTATTTT
>TRBJ2-3|TRBV28|NA|NA
CASSTPGRVGDTQYF
TGTGCCAGCAGTACCCCTGGGCGGGTGGGGGATACGCAGTATTTT
>TRBJ2-1|TRBV10-3|NA|TRBD1
CAIKRGQPDEQFF
TGTGCCATCAAAAGGGGGCAACCGGATGAGCAGTTCTTC
>TRBJ2-4|TRBV4-1|NA|TRBD1
CASSQVGGSVAKNIQYF
TGCGCCAGCAGCCAAGTAGGGGGCTCTGTAGCCAAAAACATTCAGTACTTC
>TRBJ2-2|TRBV5-1|NA|TRBD1
CASSLGQGLTGELFF
TGCGCCAGCAGCTTGGGACAGGGGCTCACCGGGGAGCTGTTTTTT
>TRBJ2-6|TRBV7-2|once|TRBD1
CASTSPGQSANVLTF
TGTGCCAGCACCAGCCCGGGACAGTCAGCCAACGTCCTGACTTTC
>TRBJ1-4|TRBV29-1|NA|TRBD1
CSGQGIGNNEKLFF
TGCAGCGGACAGGGGATCGGGAATAATGAAAAACTGTTTTTT
>TRBJ2-7|TRBV11-2|NA|NA
CASSRDSNEQYF
TGTGCCAGCAGCAGGGACTCCAACGAGCAGTACTTC
>TRBJ2-5|TRBV2|NA|NA
CASRALQETQYF
TGTGCCAGCAGGGCCCTCCAAGAGACCCAGTACTTC
>TRBJ2-4|TRBV19|NA|TRBD1
CASRRTGWDIQYF
TGTGCCAGTCGGCGGACAGGGTGGGACATTCAGTACTTC
>TRBJ2-1|TRBV6-4|NA|NA
CARRGTDNNEQFF
TGTGCCAGGCGGGGGACAGACAACAATGAGCAGTTCTTC
>TRBJ1-1|TRBV7-6|NA|NA
CASSRQANTEAFF
TGTGCCAGCAGCCGACAGGCTAACACTGAAGCTTTCTTT
>TRBJ2-4|TRBV28|NA|NA
CASSHFEGGLKNIQYF
TGTGCCAGCAGTCACTTCGAGGGAGGTCTCAAAAACATTCAGTACTTC
>TRBJ1-5|TRBV25-1|NA|NA
CASSATGNPNQPQHF
TGTGCCAGCAGCGCGACGGGGAACCCAAATCAGCCCCAGCATTTT
>TRBJ2-7|TRBV7-3|NA|NA
CASSLTAGALGEQYF
TGTGCCAGCAGCTTAACAGCGGGCGCCCTCGGCGAGCAGTACTTC